The 27 T cell receptor beta chains listed next were all sequenced from one sample in a study of Tregs in tolerant kidney transplant recipients. This table comes from immunoSEQ multiplex PCR, and its TCRdb copy is limited to in-frame clones, with some not included. This sample has approximately 66,000 clones; approximately 85% occur once, and the top ten carry roughly 2.2%. The sequencing here drew on Tregs from blood, taken before the transplant. These receptors originate from a human donor who received a combined kidney and bone marrow transplant.

The chain employs TRBV5-8 and TRBJ2-7; 10 bases agree with TRBD1. V lost 4 bases, J lost 2 bases, and 9 bases stayed unmatched. The CDR3 loop spans 16 amino acids. Germline CDR1 is SGHTS and CDR2 is YDEGEE. The CDR3 DNA reads TGTGCCAGCAGCCTGCCTCGGGACAGGGGCCCCTACGAGCAGTACTTC. This sequence encodes CASSLPRDRGPYEQYF.

This clone was detected once. DNA of the CDR3: TGTGCCAGCAGTTACGTGGGACTACCTTCAGATACGCAGTATTTT. Protein product: CASSYVGLPSDTQYF. This chain links TRBV6-5 with TRBJ2-3; 7 bases are a match to TRBD2. J was trimmed by 4 bases and V by 2 bases; bases with no gene match: 6. The CDR3 length is 15 residues. The germline V gene has CDR1 MNHEY and CDR2 SVGAGI.

The chain has TRBV2 and TRBJ1-2; the match to TRBD1 covers 9 bases. The CDR3 loop spans 17 amino acids. The J segment lost 8 bases and the V segment lost 1 base, leaving 14 bases of the junction unmatched. In germline, CDR1 is SNHLY, CDR2 FYNNEI. DNA of the CDR3: TGTGCCAGCAGTGAAGAAGGAGGACGGACAGGGGAAGTGGGCTACACCTTC. Translated, it gives CASSEEGGRTGEVGYTF.

The chain joins TRBV6-7 to TRBJ2-7; TRBD1 aligns across 8 bases. TRBV6-7 is noted as an ORF with a role that remains uncertain. The J segment lost 2 bases and the V segment lost 5 bases, leaving 11 bases of the junction unmatched. This CDR3 is built from 16 residues. CDR3 residues: CASSRRDRSPPYEQYF. Written as DNA, the CDR3 is TGTGCCAGCAGTCGCCGGGACAGGAGTCCCCCCTACGAGCAGTACTTC.

V is TRBV28 and J is TRBJ1-2; possible D gene TRBD1, 5 bases. The CDR3 has 14 residues. Per germline, CDR1 MDHEN and CDR2 SYDVKM. Trimming cost V 5 bases and J 1 base, with 11 bases left between them. In nucleotides, the CDR3 is TGTGCCAGCAGTGGGGGACGGCTTAACTATGGCTACACCTTC. This codes for CASSGGRLNYGYTF.

V and J are TRBV7-2 and TRBJ2-3; D is perhaps TRBD2 (5 bases). The germline V gene encodes CDR1 SGHTA and CDR2 FQGNSA. The germline V and J ends were trimmed by 5 bases and 5 bases, with 11 bases remaining between them. The CDR3 totals 13 residues. The CDR3 nucleotides are TGTGCCAGCAGCAAACTAGGTGGAGATACGCAGTATTTT. As protein: CASSKLGGDTQYF.

The chain employs TRBV19 and TRBJ2-3, with 8 bases matching TRBD1. This CDR3 is 13 amino acids long. Germline-derived CDR1 and CDR2 are LNHDA and SQIVND (reference sequence). After removal of 6 bases from V and 2 bases from J, the junction contained 1 base not matched to a gene. CDR3 residues: CASRDRATDTQYF. CDR3 sequence (DNA): TGTGCCAGTAGGGACAGGGCCACAGATACGCAGTATTTT.

In this sample, this clone turned up once. The rearrangement joins TRBV4-3 to TRBJ2-1, with a possible D match to TRBD2 (6 bases). Germline CDR1 LGHNA, CDR2 YSLEER. The ends were cut back, 0 bases at V and 0 bases at J, with 12 bases in the middle. This CDR3 region has 17 residues. DNA of the CDR3: TGCGCCAGCAGCCAAGAACTAGCCGCTAGCTCCTACAATGAGCAGTTCTTC. Translated: CASSQELAASSYNEQFF.

The chain recombines TRBV9 with TRBJ1-1; D might be TRBD1 (5 bases). In germline, CDR1 is SGDLS, CDR2 YYNGEE. Trimming stripped 5 bases from V and 1 base from J, with 9 bases between. This CDR3 has 13 residues. CDR3 protein: CASRARGNTEAFF. DNA for the CDR3: TGTGCCAGCAGGGCGAGGGGGAACACTGAAGCTTTCTTT. Drawing the rest from reference TRBV9 and TRBJ1-1, the complete variable domain is DSGVTQTPKHLITATGQRVTLRCSPRSGDLSVYWYQQSLDQGLQFLIQYYNGEERAKGNILERFSAQQFPDLHSELNLSSLELGDSALYFCASRARGNTEAFFGQGTRLTVV.

The chain combines TRBV5-1 with TRBJ1-2; no clear D gene. The CDR3 is 14 amino acids. The germline V gene has CDR1 SGHRS and CDR2 YFSETQ. V dropped 0 bases and J dropped 7 bases, with 13 bases sitting between them. In DNA form, the CDR3 reads TGCGCCAGCAGCTTGGACCCCCGGGCTGGTGGCTACACCTTC. This translates into CASSLDPRAGGYTF.

V usage is TRBV11-2 and J usage is TRBJ2-1; D is unclear. This CDR3 has 16 amino acids. CDR1 is SGHAT, CDR2 FQNNGV, per germline. Deletions cut 4 bases from V and 0 bases from J, with 13 bases between. Here the CDR3 DNA reads TGTGCCAGCAGCTGGGTGGGGTCGCGCTCCTACAATGAGCAGTTCTTC. This codes for CASSWVGSRSYNEQFF. Full variable domain (missing parts from reference TRBV11-2 and TRBJ2-1): EAGVAQSPRYKIIEKRQSVAFWCNPISGHATLYWYQQILGQGPKLLIQFQNNGVVDDSQLPKDRFSAERLKGVDSTLKIQPAKLEDSAVYLCASSWVGSRSYNEQFFGPGTRLTVL.

The rearrangement links TRBV28 to TRBJ2-1, with D perhaps matching TRBD2 (6 bases). V was cut by 7 bases and J by 6 bases, with 13 bases left in between. The CDR3 totals 13 residues. CDR1 and CDR2 (germline): MDHEN, SYDVKM. CDR3: CASTGSRSNEQFF. CDR3 coding DNA: TGTGCCAGCACCGGGAGTAGGAGCAATGAGCAGTTCTTC.

This clone was observed a single time. The chain joins TRBV6-5 to TRBJ1-6, with TRBD1 as a possible D gene (6 bases). Per germline, CDR1 MNHEY and CDR2 SVGAGI. The V end was cut by 6 bases, the J end by 7 bases, with 13 bases between. The CDR3 contains 14 residues. The CDR3 loop reads CASRPPGGNSPLHF. CDR3 coding DNA: TGTGCCAGCAGACCCCCGGGGGGCAATTCACCCCTCCACTTT.

The rearrangement joins TRBV6-1 to TRBJ2-2; weak D call: TRBD2 (6 bases). With 8 bases removed from V and 0 bases from J, the gap between germline ends came to 13 bases. The CDR3 has 15 amino acids. CDR1 is MNHNS, CDR2 SASEGT, per germline. The chain's CDR3 is CASHIPGANTGELFF. The CDR3 nucleotides are TGTGCCAGCCACATCCCGGGGGCGAACACCGGGGAGCTGTTTTTT.

The sample holds a few counts of this clone. The rearrangement links TRBV11-2 to TRBJ1-1, with 7 bases fitting TRBD1. The CDR3 runs 16 residues. The germline CDR1 and CDR2 sequences are SGHAT and FQNNGV. V shed 4 bases, J shed 3 bases, and the junction held 11 bases outside the gene matches. CDR3 in amino acids: CASSSGQARVDTEAFF. In DNA form, the CDR3 reads TGTGCCAGCAGCTCCGGACAGGCGAGGGTGGACACTGAAGCTTTCTTT.

The V call is TRBV4-3, the J call TRBJ1-1; weak D call: TRBD1 (5 bases). V dropped 1 base and J dropped 7 bases, with 13 bases sitting between them. Germline CDR1 reads LGHNA; CDR2 reads YSLEER. The CDR3 totals 14 residues. CDR3 sequence: CASSQVVGGGEAFF. The CDR3 DNA is TGCGCCAGCAGCCAAGTCGTGGGCGGGGGTGAAGCTTTCTTT.

CDR3 residues: CASLRAEQETQYF. In DNA form, the CDR3 reads TGTGCCAGCCTTAGGGCAGAACAAGAGACCCAGTACTTC. The chain couples TRBV18 to TRBJ2-5; the D is unclear. The CDR3 runs 13 residues. CDR1 is KGHSH, CDR2 LQKENI, per germline. V lost 8 bases, J lost 2 bases, and 12 bases lay in between.

The rearrangement joins TRBV5-1 to TRBJ2-1; D unresolved. V gave up 0 bases and J gave up 8 bases, with 6 bases separating them. The germline V gene has CDR1 SGHRS and CDR2 YFSETQ. This CDR3 region has 12 residues. CDR3 sequence (DNA): TGCGCCAGCAGCTTGGGTTCCGATGAGCAGTTCTTC. Encoded protein: CASSLGSDEQFF. The full variable domain, rest sourced from reference TRBV5-1 and TRBJ2-1, is KAGVTQTPRYLIKTRGQQVTLSCSPISGHRSVSWYQQTPGQGLQFLFEYFSETQRNKGNFPGRFSGRQFSNSRSEMNVSTLELGDSALYLCASSLGSDEQFFGPGTRLTVL.

The chain has TRBV5-5 and TRBJ2-5; D gene ambiguous. From germline, CDR1 is SGHKS and CDR2 YYEKEE (reference sequence). The CDR3 loop spans 12 amino acids. V lost 2 bases and J 5 bases, leaving 7 bases between the germline ends. CDR3: CASSFGVETQYF. In DNA form, the CDR3 reads TGTGCCAGCAGCTTTGGCGTGGAGACCCAGTACTTC.

The chain recombines TRBV6-6 with TRBJ2-7; D tentatively fits TRBD1 or TRBD2 (5 bases each). The CDR3 spans 14 residues. Germline CDR1 is MNHNY and CDR2 is SVGAGI (reference sequence). V lost 0 bases and J lost 1, with 7 bases in between. The CDR3 nucleotides are TGTGCCAGCAGTTACTCGTGGGGGTCCTACGAGCAGTACTTC. Residues: CASSYSWGSYEQYF.

The rearrangement joins TRBV5-5 to TRBJ1-2; perhaps TRBD1 as D (5 bases). Trimming pared 6 bases from V and 8 bases from J, leaving 20 bases between. The CDR3 totals 14 residues. Germline loops: CDR1 SGHKS, CDR2 YYEKEE (reference sequence). The CDR3, as DNA: TGTGCCAGCACCCTCCGGTGGACATCCAGCGGCTACACCTTC. Translated, it gives CASTLRWTSSGYTF.

V gene TRBV5-1 combines with J gene TRBJ1-3, with D unclear. Germline loops: CDR1 SGHRS, CDR2 YFSETQ. V dropped 0 bases and J dropped 0 bases, with 4 bases sitting between them. The CDR3 totals 14 residues. Here the CDR3 reads CASSLEGSGNTIYF. CDR3 DNA: TGCGCCAGCAGCTTGGAGGGCTCTGGAAACACCATATATTTT.

This clone was seen once. The V and J genes are TRBV5-1 and TRBJ2-5, with TRBD1 as a possible D gene (6 bases). The germline V gene encodes CDR1 SGHRS and CDR2 YFSETQ. The CDR3 consists of 13 residues. The V and J ends lost 4 bases and 4 bases respectively, with 11 bases between them. CDR3 sequence: CASSPPDRETQYF. In DNA form, the CDR3 reads TGCGCCAGCAGCCCTCCGGACAGAGAGACCCAGTACTTC.

The CDR3 is CASSPRDRGLETQYF. CDR3 DNA: TGTGCCAGCTCACCAAGGGACAGGGGCTTGGAGACCCAGTACTTC. The genes are TRBV18 and TRBJ2-5; TRBD1 aligns across 10 bases. Germline V gene lookup returns CDR1 KGHSH and CDR2 LQKENI. The CDR3 covers 15 residues. After removal of 2 bases from V and 5 bases from J, the junction contained 5 bases not matched to a gene.

The chain uses TRBV6-5 and TRBJ1-1, with D possibly TRBD1 on 6 matching bases. V was pared by 0 bases and J by 1 base, with 12 bases between. Per germline, CDR1 MNHEY and CDR2 SVGAGI. CDR3 length: 16 residues. The CDR3 DNA sequence: TGTGCCAGCAGTTACTCGATAGGGACACAGAACACTGAAGCTTTCTTT. Translation: CASSYSIGTQNTEAFF.

The chain links TRBV5-8 to TRBJ1-1; tentative D call: TRBD1 (5 bases). Looked up from germline, CDR1 is SGHTS and CDR2 is YDEGEE. V lost 2 bases to trimming and J lost 3 bases, with 11 bases between them. The CDR3 covers 14 residues. The CDR3 DNA is TGTGCCAGCAGCTTCCGGGGCCAGGACACTGAAGCTTTCTTT. Translating gives CASSFRGQDTEAFF. The variable domain in full, completed from reference TRBV5-8 and TRBJ1-1, reads EAGVTQSPTHLIKTRGQQATLRCSPISGHTSVYWYQQALGLGLQFLLWYDEGEERNRGNFPPRFSGRQFPNYSSELNVNALELEDSALYLCASSFRGQDTEAFFGQGTRLTVV.

This chain links TRBV19 with TRBJ1-2; D may be TRBD1 (6 bases). Per the germline V gene, CDR1 is LNHDA and CDR2 is SQIVND (reference sequence). V lost 9 bases to trimming and J lost 2 bases, with 22 bases between them. CDR3 length: 16 amino acids. This CDR3 is CASRLDEGGWNYGYTF. The CDR3 DNA follows: TGTGCCAGCCGCCTTGATGAGGGGGGTTGGAACTATGGCTACACCTTC.